This T cell receptor (beta chain) was captured in a study of CD8 T cells in ankylosing spondylitis. Germline values: CDR1 SGHDT, CDR2 YYEEEE. The CDR3 covers 14 residues. The V and J ends lost 6 bases and 5 bases, in that order; junction bases with no gene match: 8. Using its own MiXCR run on the 5' RACE reads, TCRdb lists one record per CDR3 protein. Of around 340,000 distinct CDR3 sequences in the sample, approximately 20% were seen once. Overall study results and limits: As reported, disease-linked clones showed significant enrichment in matched ankylosing spondylitis synovial fluid.

This clonotype was found once. Its antigen is currently unknown. Sequences were obtained from blood, either unsorted or a sorted T cell fraction (not recorded which). The V gene is TRBV5-6, the J gene TRBJ2-7; TRBD1 matches 10 bases. The TCR originated in a male donor with ankylosing spondylitis or in good health (not recorded which). CDR3 bases: TGTGCCAGCATCGAGACAGGGGGCGTCAACGAGCAGTACTTC. Its protein is CASIETGGVNEQYF.